The T cell receptor (beta chain) described here comes from a study of T cell responses to AZD1222 COVID-19 vaccine. TCRdb keeps only in-frame clones here, not all; method: immunoSEQ multiplex PCR. The repertoire consists of roughly 270,000 clones, with 85% to 95% occurring once and the leading ten covering less than 0.6%. Between the trimmed V and J ends, which lost 3 bases and 6 bases, there was a span of 6 bases. This CDR3 contains 12 residues. Germline loops: CDR1 SGHVS, CDR2 FQNEAQ. Pooled samples include second doses given at about 4 or 12 weeks. The sample was peripheral blood, taken 28 days after the second AZD1222 dose. The V and J genes are TRBV7-8 and TRBJ1-3; D gene unclear. This clonotype was sampled from an adult who received the AZD1222 COVID-19 vaccine. The CDR3 loop reads CASSLVENTIYF. As DNA, the CDR3 is TGTGCCAGCAGCTTGGTGGAAAACACCATATATTTT.